This is a list of T cell receptor beta chains from one sample in a study of blood T cell repertoires in COVID-19. Sequenced by immunoSEQ multiplex PCR; TCRdb stores in-frame clones only, minus some. Of around 140,000 clones in the sample, around 87% were seen once. Input material: PBMCs or T cells enriched from blood (not recorded which). Receptors originate from a man between 60 and 75 years old who had recovered from COVID-19. The CDR3 runs from the conserved cysteine through the conserved F or W. The order of the fields is D gene, V gene, J gene, clone size, CDR3 DNA, CDR3 protein. D genes are given only for firm matches. Rows may omit the clone size; those that give it use once, few, many or a size class.

NA	TRBV19	TRBJ1-1	NA	TGTGCCAGCCAGGTTGGCAGGGGCACTGAAGCTTTCTTT	CASQVGRGTEAFF
TRBD2	TRBV9	TRBJ2-1	NA	TGTGCCAGCAGCTCGCCAGCCGGGAGGAATGAGCAGTTCTTC	CASSSPAGRNEQFF
TRBD1	TRBV19	TRBJ1-2	NA	TGTGCCAGTACCAACGTCGGCAGGGGGAAATCCAACTATGGCTACACCTTC	CASTNVGRGKSNYGYTF
NA	TRBV19	TRBJ1-6	NA	TGTGCCAGTAGTGAGGACACTAGCTCACCCCTCCACTTT	CASSEDTSSPLHF
TRBD1	TRBV7-8	TRBJ1-5	NA	TGTGCCAGCAGCTTAGGGGACAGGGAAGGTCAGCCCCAGCATTTT	CASSLGDREGQPQHF
TRBD2	TRBV7-3	TRBJ2-7	NA	TGTGCCAGCAGCTTACTAGCGGGGGATTACGAGCAGTACTTC	CASSLLAGDYEQYF
NA	TRBV19	TRBJ1-4	NA	TGTGCCAGTAGTATAGAGGGGACTCAAAAACTGTTTTTT	CASSIEGTQKLFF
TRBD2	TRBV19	TRBJ2-7	few	TGTGCCAGTAGTATAGATGCCAGCGGGATCCCCTACGAGCAGTACTTC	CASSIDASGIPYEQYF
NA	TRBV18	TRBJ2-1	NA	TGTGCCAGCTCACCCACTGAGTACAATGAGCAGTTCTTC	CASSPTEYNEQFF
TRBD1	TRBV3-1/TRBV3-2	TRBJ1-2	NA	TGTGCCAGCAGCCAAGGCACAGGGGGCAGCTATGGCTACACCTTC	CASSQGTGGSYGYTF
NA	TRBV7-2	TRBJ1-1	NA	TGTGCCAGCAGCTCCCCCCAAGCGGGGGGGCATCTTGACACTGAAGCTTTCTTT	CASSSPQAGGHLDTEAFF
TRBD2	TRBV6-5	TRBJ2-7	NA	TGTGCCAGCAGTTCCAGCGGGAGATATACCTACGAGCAGTACTTC	CASSSSGRYTYEQYF
TRBD2	TRBV4-1	TRBJ2-3	NA	TGCGCCAGCAGCCAAGCTGGGACTAGCGTATCGGGCACAGATACGCAGTATTTT	CASSQAGTSVSGTDTQYF
TRBD1	TRBV6-1	TRBJ1-1	NA	TGTGCCAGCAGTGCCAAGACAGGGCAATTTTTAAGGAACACTGAAGCTTTCTTT	CASSAKTGQFLRNTEAFF
TRBD1	TRBV6-5	TRBJ1-1	NA	TGTGCCAGCACCAGACAGGGATTTGAAGCTTTCTTT	CASTRQGFEAFF
NA	TRBV20-1	TRBJ1-3	NA	TGCAGTGCCCGGTCTGGAAACACCATATATTTT	CSARSGNTIYF